This T cell receptor (beta chain) was documented in a study of tumor-infiltrating lymphocytes in primary liver carcinoma. The V gene lost 7 bases and the J gene lost 3 bases, with 9 bases spanning the gap. The CDR3 has 12 amino acids. Germline V gene lookup returns CDR1 WSHSY and CDR2 SAAADI. Blood RNA was derived from unsorted whole blood, and germline DNA was extracted too. TCR beta cDNA came from about 450 ng total RNA, primed with a constant-region primer. The TCR beta library was amplified through three nested multiplex PCR rounds in a modified ARM-PCR procedure. For approximately 9 cycles apiece, the opening two PCR rounds ran with TRBV1-TRBV30 forward primers and a C-beta reverse primer. TCRdb called the multiplex PCR reads again in MiXCR, with one record for every CDR3 protein. The repertoire holds approximately 330,000 distinct CDR3 sequences, 65% seen once, with 6.5% in the top ten.

This chain joins TRBV10-2 and TRBJ1-2; unclear D gene. Sequencing was done on a sample of peripheral blood. The clonotype comes from a man aged 40-55 years with primary liver carcinoma and hepatitis B virus infection. CDR3 in amino acids: CASMRDDYGYTF. Written as DNA, the CDR3 is TGCGCCAGCATGAGAGACGACTATGGCTACACCTTC.